The clone carrying this T cell receptor (beta chain) occurred a few times. Its antigen remains unidentified. The record originates from a study of T-cell reconstitution after alpha-beta-depleted transplantation in children. As it was prepared, the TCRbeta library received unique molecular identifiers. From the PCR reads, TCRdb called clonotypes with MiXCR, one entry per CDR3 protein. The data show roughly 76,000 distinct CDR3 sequences, 11% seen once. Study results and limitations: Recipient T cells and thymic progenitors that survived were the source of the high TCRbeta diversity seen at day 60 in some patients. The origin of alpha-beta T cells about two months after transplant was reportedly several hundred expanded graft clones. T-cell counts and diversity were attributed mostly to newly produced T cells one year after transplant.

After removal of 2 bases from V and 2 bases from J, the junction contained 2 bases not matched to a gene. Germline V gene data show CDR1 as DFQATT and CDR2 as SNEGSKA (reference sequence). This CDR3 contains 13 residues. The source was PBMCs, collected before TCRalphabeta/CD19-depleted stem cell transplant. The chain uses TRBV20-1 and TRBJ2-7, with 8 bases identical to TRBD2. This receptor was taken from a boy aged 10-17 years with acute myeloid leukemia, due to receive a stem cell transplant. This CDR3 is CSARLAGAYEQYF. DNA for the CDR3: TGCAGTGCTAGACTAGCGGGTGCCTACGAGCAGTACTTC.